This is a list of T cell receptor beta chains from one sample in a study of T cell changes during pregnancy in multiple sclerosis. The repertoire was sequenced with immunoSEQ multiplex PCR; TCRdb's copy has only in-frame clones and lacks some. The table lists about 32,000 clones, roughly nine tenths of them singletons, with over 9.5% in the top ten. The input for sequencing was CD8+ T cells from peripheral blood mononuclear cells, taken in the second trimester of pregnancy. Receptor source: a female donor with multiple sclerosis, enrolled in a pregnancy study. The CDR3 runs from the conserved cysteine through the conserved F or W. Each record gives: CDR3 DNA, CDR3 protein, D gene, V gene, J gene, clone size. D genes are given only for firm matches. A clone size is listed for some rows: how often the clone was seen (once, few, many), or a class if it is expanded.

cdr3_nt: TGTGCCAGCAGCTTAGCCGACAGGGGGCTCGAGCAGTACTTC
cdr3_aa: CASSLADRGLEQYF
d_call: TRBD1
v_call: TRBV7-9
j_call: TRBJ2-7
clone_size: medium-sized

cdr3_nt: TGTGCCAGCAGCTTCCAGGGGGAAGGTTTTGATGGCTACACCTTC
cdr3_aa: CASSFQGEGFDGYTF
d_call: TRBD1
v_call: TRBV7-9
j_call: TRBJ1-2
clone_size: NA

cdr3_nt: TGTGCCAGCAGCTTCGGGACAGCGAACACCGGGGAGCTGTTTTTT
cdr3_aa: CASSFGTANTGELFF
d_call: TRBD1
v_call: TRBV7-8
j_call: TRBJ2-2
clone_size: NA

cdr3_nt: TGTGCCAGCAGTGAAAATAGCGGTGACACAGATACGCAGTATTTT
cdr3_aa: CASSENSGDTDTQYF
d_call: NA
v_call: TRBV6-4
j_call: TRBJ2-3
clone_size: NA

cdr3_nt: TGTGCCAGTATGGCCACCGATACGCAGTATTTT
cdr3_aa: CASMATDTQYF
d_call: NA
v_call: TRBV19
j_call: TRBJ2-3
clone_size: NA

cdr3_nt: TGTGCCAGCAGCTTAGACAGGGGGATGTCCTACGAGCAGTACTTC
cdr3_aa: CASSLDRGMSYEQYF
d_call: TRBD1
v_call: TRBV7-8
j_call: TRBJ2-7
clone_size: NA

cdr3_nt: TGTGCCTCCTCGGGACAGGCCTGGTCGAACTATGGCTACACCTTC
cdr3_aa: CASSGQAWSNYGYTF
d_call: TRBD1
v_call: TRBV6-1
j_call: TRBJ1-2
clone_size: NA

cdr3_nt: TGTGCCAGCTCCGGACTAGCGGGAGCACATGAGCAGTTCTTC
cdr3_aa: CASSGLAGAHEQFF
d_call: TRBD2
v_call: TRBV19
j_call: TRBJ2-1
clone_size: NA

cdr3_nt: TGTGCCATCAGAACAGGGCGGACTGAAGCTTTCTTT
cdr3_aa: CAIRTGRTEAFF
d_call: NA
v_call: TRBV10-3
j_call: TRBJ1-1
clone_size: NA

cdr3_nt: TGTGCCAGCAGCTTAGATCCGGGACTCCGGGACCAAGAGACCCAGTACTTC
cdr3_aa: CASSLDPGLRDQETQYF
d_call: NA
v_call: TRBV11-2
j_call: TRBJ2-5
clone_size: NA

cdr3_nt: TGTGCCAGCTACAGGTCCAAGGGGACCCAGTACTTC
cdr3_aa: CASYRSKGTQYF
d_call: NA
v_call: TRBV28
j_call: TRBJ2-5
clone_size: NA

cdr3_nt: TGTGCCAGCAGTTCCAGGGGCTCGTACGAGCAGTACTTC
cdr3_aa: CASSSRGSYEQYF
d_call: NA
v_call: TRBV27
j_call: TRBJ2-7
clone_size: NA

cdr3_nt: TGTGCCTGGAGTGAGAGTGTTCACTACGAGCAGTACTTC
cdr3_aa: CAWSESVHYEQYF
d_call: NA
v_call: TRBV30
j_call: TRBJ2-7
clone_size: NA

cdr3_nt: TGTGCCAGCAGCGTTGACAGGGTACCCACCGGGGAGCTGTTTTTT
cdr3_aa: CASSVDRVPTGELFF
d_call: TRBD1
v_call: TRBV11-3
j_call: TRBJ2-2
clone_size: NA

cdr3_nt: TGTGCCAGCAGTTCCCTCAGGGGGTCGCCAGATAGCAATCAGCCCCAGCATTTT
cdr3_aa: CASSSLRGSPDSNQPQHF
d_call: TRBD1
v_call: TRBV5-5
j_call: TRBJ1-5
clone_size: NA

cdr3_nt: TGTGCCAGTAGTGATACAGGATTCTACGAGCAGTACTTC
cdr3_aa: CASSDTGFYEQYF
d_call: NA
v_call: TRBV19
j_call: TRBJ2-7
clone_size: NA

cdr3_nt: TGTGCCAGCAGTTCGTGGACTAGCACAGATACGCAGTATTTT
cdr3_aa: CASSSWTSTDTQYF
d_call: NA
v_call: TRBV6-5
j_call: TRBJ2-3
clone_size: NA

cdr3_nt: TGCGCCAGCAGCTTGAAGGGGGAATGGGGCACAGATACGCAGTATTTT
cdr3_aa: CASSLKGEWGTDTQYF
d_call: NA
v_call: TRBV5-1
j_call: TRBJ2-3
clone_size: NA

cdr3_nt: TGCGCCAGCAGCCAAGGGTTTAGCGGGAGGGCAAAGCCGGCAGATACGCAGTATTTT
cdr3_aa: CASSQGFSGRAKPADTQYF
d_call: TRBD2
v_call: TRBV4-1
j_call: TRBJ2-3
clone_size: NA

cdr3_nt: TGTGCCAGCAGCCTAGCGGGGCGCACAGATACGCAGTATTTT
cdr3_aa: CASSLAGRTDTQYF
d_call: TRBD2
v_call: TRBV7-2
j_call: TRBJ2-3
clone_size: NA

cdr3_nt: TGTGCCAGCAGTGAATCTAGCGGGAGGGCAGATACGCAGTATTTT
cdr3_aa: CASSESSGRADTQYF
d_call: TRBD2
v_call: TRBV6-4
j_call: TRBJ2-3
clone_size: NA

cdr3_nt: TGTGCCAGTAGTATGTCCGGGACAGGGTTCGATGAGCAGTTCTTC
cdr3_aa: CASSMSGTGFDEQFF
d_call: TRBD1
v_call: TRBV19
j_call: TRBJ2-1
clone_size: NA

cdr3_nt: TGCGCCAGGAAGACAGGGAGCACAGATACGCAGTATTTT
cdr3_aa: CARKTGSTDTQYF
d_call: TRBD1
v_call: TRBV5-1
j_call: TRBJ2-3
clone_size: NA

cdr3_nt: TGTGCCAGCAGCTCCCCGCCGGACAGGAGGTCCTACAATGAGCAGTTCTTC
cdr3_aa: CASSSPPDRRSYNEQFF
d_call: TRBD1
v_call: TRBV7-3
j_call: TRBJ2-1
clone_size: NA

cdr3_nt: TGTGCCAGCGCAACAGGTCCGGGCACCGGGGAGCTGTTTTTT
cdr3_aa: CASATGPGTGELFF
d_call: NA
v_call: TRBV5-6
j_call: TRBJ2-2
clone_size: NA

cdr3_nt: TGTGCCAGCAGTGCGGGGGGATGGACTGAAGCTTTCTTT
cdr3_aa: CASSAGGWTEAFF
d_call: NA
v_call: TRBV6-5
j_call: TRBJ1-1
clone_size: NA

cdr3_nt: TGTGCCAGCAGTATCCTAACCCCATTCTCACGGGGGACTGAAGCTTTCTTT
cdr3_aa: CASSILTPFSRGTEAFF
d_call: NA
v_call: TRBV28
j_call: TRBJ1-1
clone_size: NA

cdr3_nt: TGCGCCAGCAGCCAAAAGGGAGGTAACTATGGCTACACCTTC
cdr3_aa: CASSQKGGNYGYTF
d_call: NA
v_call: TRBV4-1
j_call: TRBJ1-2
clone_size: many

cdr3_nt: TGTGCCAGCAGCCAAGTTAGAGACAGGGGTTACAATGAGCAGTTCTTC
cdr3_aa: CASSQVRDRGYNEQFF
d_call: TRBD1
v_call: TRBV14
j_call: TRBJ2-1
clone_size: NA

cdr3_nt: TGTGCCAGCAGCTCTACAGGGTCCTACAATGAGCAGTTCTTC
cdr3_aa: CASSSTGSYNEQFF
d_call: NA
v_call: TRBV11-2
j_call: TRBJ2-1
clone_size: NA

cdr3_nt: TGTGCCAGCAGTTTCGCGCAGGGGGCCAGCGAGCAGTACTTC
cdr3_aa: CASSFAQGASEQYF
d_call: TRBD1
v_call: TRBV27
j_call: TRBJ2-7
clone_size: NA

cdr3_nt: TGTGCCAGCAGCTTAGGCAGGGGCAATGAGCAGTTCTTC
cdr3_aa: CASSLGRGNEQFF
d_call: NA
v_call: TRBV13
j_call: TRBJ2-1
clone_size: NA

cdr3_nt: TGTGCCTGGAGTGTATCTAGCGGGCCAACTAGCACAGATACGCAGTATTTT
cdr3_aa: CAWSVSSGPTSTDTQYF
d_call: TRBD2
v_call: TRBV30
j_call: TRBJ2-3
clone_size: NA

cdr3_nt: TGTGCCAGCAGTTCACTAGCGGGGGGCCAAGAGACCCAGTACTTC
cdr3_aa: CASSSLAGGQETQYF
d_call: TRBD2
v_call: TRBV6-5
j_call: TRBJ2-5
clone_size: NA

cdr3_nt: TGTGCCAGCAGCCTGGGACAGGGGAGGGGCTACACCTTC
cdr3_aa: CASSLGQGRGYTF
d_call: TRBD1
v_call: TRBV5-6
j_call: TRBJ1-2
clone_size: NA

cdr3_nt: TGTGCCATCCCCCAAGGATCCTCGGGAGGGTCAGCTTTCTTT
cdr3_aa: CAIPQGSSGGSAFF
d_call: NA
v_call: TRBV2
j_call: TRBJ1-1
clone_size: NA

cdr3_nt: TGTGCCAGCAGCCCAGCGGGGTGGGATACGCAGTATTTT
cdr3_aa: CASSPAGWDTQYF
d_call: TRBD2
v_call: TRBV7-6
j_call: TRBJ2-3
clone_size: NA

cdr3_nt: TGTGCCAGCAGCTCTACCTACGAGCAGTACTTC
cdr3_aa: CASSSTYEQYF
d_call: NA
v_call: TRBV7-9
j_call: TRBJ2-7
clone_size: NA

cdr3_nt: TGTGCCAGCAGCTCAACGGGGGAGGACTATGGCTACACCTTC
cdr3_aa: CASSSTGEDYGYTF
d_call: NA
v_call: TRBV5-4
j_call: TRBJ1-2
clone_size: NA

cdr3_nt: TGTGCCATCAGTGAGTCGAGACTGGCAGGGGAAACAGATACGCAGTATTTT
cdr3_aa: CAISESRLAGETDTQYF
d_call: NA
v_call: TRBV10-3
j_call: TRBJ2-3
clone_size: NA

cdr3_nt: TGTGCCACCAGCAGAGCTCGGGAATCCATCACTGAAGCTTTCTTT
cdr3_aa: CATSRARESITEAFF
d_call: NA
v_call: TRBV15
j_call: TRBJ1-1
clone_size: NA

cdr3_nt: TGTGCCAGCAGCGCCGAGGACAGGTCAAATTCACCCCTCCACTTT
cdr3_aa: CASSAEDRSNSPLHF
d_call: TRBD1
v_call: TRBV9
j_call: TRBJ1-6
clone_size: NA

cdr3_nt: TGTGCCAGCAGTTACACAGACGGCTACGAGCAGTACTTC
cdr3_aa: CASSYTDGYEQYF
d_call: NA
v_call: TRBV6-6
j_call: TRBJ2-7
clone_size: once

cdr3_nt: TGCAGCGTTGAAGGGCAATACTACGAGCAGTACTTC
cdr3_aa: CSVEGQYYEQYF
d_call: NA
v_call: TRBV29-1
j_call: TRBJ2-7
clone_size: NA

cdr3_nt: TGTGCCAGCAGCTCCCAGAATAGGGGGCCTGTATCCTATGGCTACACCTTC
cdr3_aa: CASSSQNRGPVSYGYTF
d_call: TRBD1
v_call: TRBV7-8
j_call: TRBJ1-2
clone_size: NA

cdr3_nt: TGTGCCAGCAGTTCTAGCGGGACCCCCCCCTACGAGCAGTACTTC
cdr3_aa: CASSSSGTPPYEQYF
d_call: TRBD2
v_call: TRBV27
j_call: TRBJ2-7
clone_size: NA

cdr3_nt: TGTGCCAGCAGCTTAGAGGCTAGCGGGGCAGATACGCAGTATTTT
cdr3_aa: CASSLEASGADTQYF
d_call: TRBD2
v_call: TRBV13
j_call: TRBJ2-3
clone_size: NA

cdr3_nt: TGTGCCAGCAGTCTCATACGAGTCGGGGGCTACACCTTC
cdr3_aa: CASSLIRVGGYTF
d_call: NA
v_call: TRBV28
j_call: TRBJ1-2
clone_size: NA

cdr3_nt: TGTGCCAGCAGCGATTTTCCGGGATCTGGGGAGCTGTTTTTT
cdr3_aa: CASSDFPGSGELFF
d_call: NA
v_call: TRBV9
j_call: TRBJ2-2
clone_size: NA

cdr3_nt: TGTGCCACCGCGGCACCGGGACAGGGAACAAGATCACCCCTCCACTTT
cdr3_aa: CATAAPGQGTRSPLHF
d_call: TRBD1
v_call: TRBV15
j_call: TRBJ1-6
clone_size: NA

cdr3_nt: TGTGCCAGCAGCCACACGGCAGGCTCCTACGAGCAGTACTTC
cdr3_aa: CASSHTAGSYEQYF
d_call: NA
v_call: TRBV28
j_call: TRBJ2-7
clone_size: NA

cdr3_nt: TGTGCCAGCAGCTTAGGGATGCAGGGTGCCTACGGCTACACCTTC
cdr3_aa: CASSLGMQGAYGYTF
d_call: NA
v_call: TRBV11-2
j_call: TRBJ1-2
clone_size: NA

cdr3_nt: TGTGCCAGCACCCTCTATCAGGGGACCGAGCAGTACTTC
cdr3_aa: CASTLYQGTEQYF
d_call: NA
v_call: TRBV2
j_call: TRBJ2-7
clone_size: medium-sized